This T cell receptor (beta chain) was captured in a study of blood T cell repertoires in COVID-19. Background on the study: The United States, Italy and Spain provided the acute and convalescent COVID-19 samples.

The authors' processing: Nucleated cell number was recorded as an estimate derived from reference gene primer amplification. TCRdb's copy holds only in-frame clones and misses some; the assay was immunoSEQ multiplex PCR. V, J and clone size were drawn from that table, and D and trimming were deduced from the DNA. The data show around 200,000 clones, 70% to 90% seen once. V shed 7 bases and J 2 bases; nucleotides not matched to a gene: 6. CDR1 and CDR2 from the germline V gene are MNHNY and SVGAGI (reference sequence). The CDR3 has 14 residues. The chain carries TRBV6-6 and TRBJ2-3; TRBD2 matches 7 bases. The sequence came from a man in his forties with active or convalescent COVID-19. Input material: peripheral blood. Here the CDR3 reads CASTSSGNTDTQYF. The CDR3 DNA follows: TGTGCCAGCACCTCTAGCGGAAACACAGATACGCAGTATTTT.